The clone carrying this T cell receptor beta chain was observed many times. The target antigen is unknown. The data belong to a study of molecular identifiers for immune sequencing clone quantification. Study information: Replicate experiments took RNA from roughly 20,000 or 100,000 naive CD8 cells, divided it five ways and sequenced four. The study, taken as a whole, reports: Whereas naive cells kept under 1% of molecules in clones above 20 RNA copies, such clones held over 99% in effectors.

The V gene's germline CDR1 is SQVTM and CDR2 ANQGSEA. Trimming removed 4 bases from V and 5 bases from J, with 11 bases in between. The CDR3 runs to 12 residues. TCRdb itself ran the PCR reads through MiXCR, one entry per CDR3 protein. The sample yields approximately 630,000 distinct CDR3 sequences, 25% seen once. Sorted inputs of roughly 17,000 to 1,100,000 cells, with 10%, 30% or 50% RNA, yielded naive CD8 libraries. Sorted naive CD8 T cells were those defined as CD8+CD4-CCR7+CD45RA+. The sequencing sample was made of naive CD8+ T cells from blood, with Jurkat cell RNA spiked in. Subset: FACS-sorted CD8+CD4-CCR7+CD45RA+ naive T cells. The receptor was derived from a human donor in good health. Some libraries in this study had Jurkat cell RNA spiked in. The chain has TRBV29-1 and TRBJ1-1; D ambiguous. The CDR3 DNA reads TGCAGCGTTGTGGCGGAACATACTGAAGCTTTCTTT. It codes for CSVVAEHTEAFF.